The rows below give T cell receptor beta chains drawn from one sample of a study of naive and memory T cell subsets. TCRdb reanalysed the UMI-ligation and nested PCR reads using MiXCR and keeps one entry per CDR3 protein. The table records around 93,000 distinct CDR3 sequences, about 11% of them present only once. Sequencing used naive CD4+ T cells from blood. Receptor source: a human donor in good health. The CDR3 runs from the conserved cysteine through the conserved F or W. A D gene is named only where the DNA matches it firmly. Some rows have no size entry. The others give once, few or many, or a class for an expanded clone.

v_call: TRBV2; clone_size: many; d_call: -; j_call: TRBJ1-2; cdr3_aa: CASSILLRQEAGYGYTF; cdr3_nt: TGTGCCAGCAGTATACTACTTAGACAGGAAGCAGGCTATGGCTACACCTTC
v_call: TRBV6-5; clone_size: -; d_call: -; j_call: TRBJ1-1; cdr3_aa: CASSLGRFYTEAFF; cdr3_nt: TGTGCCAGCAGTTTGGGACGGTTTTACACTGAAGCTTTCTTT
v_call: TRBV7-2; clone_size: few; d_call: -; j_call: TRBJ2-7; cdr3_aa: CASSLAGMRVEQYF; cdr3_nt: TGTGCCAGCAGCTTAGCGGGGATGAGGGTTGAGCAGTACTTC
v_call: TRBV5-1; clone_size: -; d_call: TRBD2; j_call: TRBJ2-1; cdr3_aa: CASSLAGTSGKARRNEQFF; cdr3_nt: TGCGCCAGCAGCTTGGCCGGGACTAGCGGGAAGGCTCGGCGCAATGAGCAGTTCTTC
v_call: TRBV27; clone_size: few; d_call: -; j_call: TRBJ1-1; cdr3_aa: CASGAVNTEAFF; cdr3_nt: TGTGCCAGCGGAGCGGTGAACACTGAAGCTTTCTTT
v_call: TRBV7-8; clone_size: many; d_call: -; j_call: TRBJ2-3; cdr3_aa: CASTQSRQVGTDTQYF; cdr3_nt: TGTGCCAGCACCCAAAGCAGGCAAGTGGGCACAGATACGCAGTATTTT
v_call: TRBV7-9; clone_size: few; d_call: -; j_call: TRBJ1-2; cdr3_aa: CASSLVGDVYGYTF; cdr3_nt: TGTGCCAGCAGCTTAGTAGGTGACGTCTATGGCTACACCTTC
v_call: TRBV7-9; clone_size: -; d_call: -; j_call: TRBJ1-1; cdr3_aa: CASSLGVAAYTEAFF; cdr3_nt: TGTGCCAGCAGCTTAGGAGTGGCAGCATATACTGAAGCTTTCTTT
v_call: TRBV18; clone_size: few; d_call: -; j_call: TRBJ2-7; cdr3_aa: CASSRGTNEGEQYF; cdr3_nt: TGTGCCAGCTCACGCGGAACTAACGAGGGGGAGCAGTACTTC
v_call: TRBV5-1; clone_size: few; d_call: TRBD1; j_call: TRBJ2-6; cdr3_aa: CASSLVSGGSGANVLTF; cdr3_nt: TGCGCCAGCAGCTTGGTGTCAGGGGGCTCTGGGGCCAACGTCCTGACTTTC
v_call: TRBV7-2; clone_size: few; d_call: -; j_call: TRBJ2-5; cdr3_aa: CASSLDRAAQETQYF; cdr3_nt: TGTGCCAGCAGCTTAGACCGGGCAGCCCAAGAGACCCAGTACTTC
v_call: TRBV7-2; clone_size: few; d_call: -; j_call: TRBJ2-7; cdr3_aa: CASSLERGSSSEQYF; cdr3_nt: TGTGCCAGCAGCTTAGAACGGGGTAGTAGTTCCGAGCAGTACTTC
v_call: TRBV12-3/TRBV12-4; clone_size: -; d_call: TRBD1; j_call: TRBJ1-4; cdr3_aa: CASSPTQGEDEKLFF; cdr3_nt: TGTGCCAGCAGCCCAACTCAGGGGGAGGATGAAAAACTGTTTTTT
v_call: TRBV20-1; clone_size: -; d_call: TRBD1; j_call: TRBJ1-1; cdr3_aa: CSAKTGSMNTEAFF; cdr3_nt: TGCAGTGCCAAGACAGGGAGCATGAACACTGAAGCTTTCTTT
v_call: TRBV2; clone_size: few; d_call: -; j_call: TRBJ1-2; cdr3_aa: CASSEVRTNLNYGYTF; cdr3_nt: TGTGCCAGCAGTGAGGTTCGGACGAACCTCAACTATGGCTACACCTTC
v_call: TRBV15; clone_size: -; d_call: -; j_call: TRBJ2-7; cdr3_aa: CATSRGNYEQYF; cdr3_nt: TGTGCCACCAGCAGGGGAAACTACGAGCAGTACTTC
v_call: TRBV6-1; clone_size: -; d_call: -; j_call: TRBJ2-3; cdr3_aa: CASSESGTTDTQYF; cdr3_nt: TGTGCCAGCAGTGAGAGCGGAACCACAGATACGCAGTATTTT
v_call: TRBV14; clone_size: -; d_call: -; j_call: TRBJ2-7; cdr3_aa: CASSHARYEQYF; cdr3_nt: TGTGCCAGCAGCCACGCTCGCTACGAGCAGTACTTC
v_call: TRBV20-1; clone_size: -; d_call: -; j_call: TRBJ2-3; cdr3_aa: CSAPHREGTDTQYF; cdr3_nt: TGCAGTGCTCCGCACAGGGAAGGTACAGATACGCAGTATTTT
v_call: TRBV6-4; clone_size: few; d_call: -; j_call: TRBJ2-7; cdr3_aa: CASSLSGTHYEQYF; cdr3_nt: TGTGCCAGCAGCCTTTCCGGGACCCACTACGAGCAGTACTTC
v_call: TRBV18; clone_size: many; d_call: -; j_call: TRBJ1-4; cdr3_aa: CASSPQTGTTNEKLFF; cdr3_nt: TGTGCCAGCTCACCACAAACAGGGACAACTAATGAAAAACTGTTTTTT
v_call: TRBV18; clone_size: -; d_call: -; j_call: TRBJ1-1; cdr3_aa: CASSPQGHTEAFF; cdr3_nt: TGTGCCAGCTCACCACAGGGGCACACTGAAGCTTTCTTT
v_call: TRBV7-3; clone_size: few; d_call: TRBD2; j_call: TRBJ2-1; cdr3_aa: CASSFTSGGLYNEQFF; cdr3_nt: TGTGCCAGCAGCTTCACAAGCGGGGGGCTTTACAATGAGCAGTTCTTC
v_call: TRBV4-3; clone_size: few; d_call: -; j_call: TRBJ2-1; cdr3_aa: CASSQVGARGVREQFF; cdr3_nt: TGCGCCAGCAGCCAAGTGGGGGCACGCGGGGTGCGGGAGCAGTTCTTC
v_call: TRBV29-1; clone_size: -; d_call: -; j_call: TRBJ1-1; cdr3_aa: CSVERQLNTEAFF; cdr3_nt: TGCAGCGTTGAAAGGCAATTGAACACTGAAGCTTTCTTT
v_call: TRBV4-3; clone_size: few; d_call: TRBD2; j_call: TRBJ2-1; cdr3_aa: CASSQEAQREGGQFF; cdr3_nt: TGCGCCAGCAGCCAAGAAGCCCAGCGGGAGGGCGGGCAGTTCTTC
v_call: TRBV21-1; clone_size: few; d_call: -; j_call: TRBJ2-2; cdr3_aa: CASSKGPKTEENSYTGELFF; cdr3_nt: TGTGCCAGCAGCAAAGGGCCGAAGACAGAAGAGAACTCCTACACCGGGGAGCTGTTTTTT
v_call: TRBV7-8; clone_size: many; d_call: TRBD2; j_call: TRBJ2-1; cdr3_aa: CASSLRGREGRNEQFF; cdr3_nt: TGTGCCAGCAGCTTAAGAGGGAGGGAGGGCCGCAATGAGCAGTTCTTC
v_call: TRBV9; clone_size: many; d_call: -; j_call: TRBJ1-1; cdr3_aa: CASSVLAYMNTEAFF; cdr3_nt: TGTGCCAGCAGCGTACTGGCCTACATGAACACTGAAGCTTTCTTT
v_call: TRBV12-3/TRBV12-4; clone_size: few; d_call: -; j_call: TRBJ2-5; cdr3_aa: CASSFGGSRQETQYF; cdr3_nt: TGTGCCAGCAGTTTCGGGGGTTCCAGACAAGAGACCCAGTACTTC
v_call: TRBV7-2; clone_size: many; d_call: -; j_call: TRBJ1-1; cdr3_aa: CASSQAAGVTEAFF; cdr3_nt: TGTGCCAGCAGCCAGGCGGCAGGGGTCACTGAAGCTTTCTTT
v_call: TRBV30; clone_size: -; d_call: -; j_call: TRBJ1-1; cdr3_aa: CAWKGIRANTEAFF; cdr3_nt: TGTGCCTGGAAAGGGATCAGGGCCAACACTGAAGCTTTCTTT
v_call: TRBV28; clone_size: few; d_call: -; j_call: TRBJ2-1; cdr3_aa: CASSSGLKHDVKNNEQFF; cdr3_nt: TGTGCCAGCAGCTCGGGCCTCAAACATGATGTTAAAAACAATGAGCAGTTCTTC
v_call: TRBV7-8; clone_size: -; d_call: -; j_call: TRBJ2-1; cdr3_aa: CASSLGAAASQNEQFF; cdr3_nt: TGTGCCAGCAGCTTAGGGGCTGCGGCCAGCCAGAATGAGCAGTTCTTC
v_call: TRBV3-1; clone_size: -; d_call: -; j_call: TRBJ2-1; cdr3_aa: CASSRGDDEQFF; cdr3_nt: TGTGCCAGCAGCCGAGGGGACGATGAGCAGTTCTTC
v_call: TRBV12-3/TRBV12-4; clone_size: -; d_call: -; j_call: TRBJ2-2; cdr3_aa: CASSFGQPSGELFF; cdr3_nt: TGTGCCAGCAGTTTTGGACAGCCTTCCGGGGAGCTGTTTTTT
v_call: TRBV11-2; clone_size: few; d_call: -; j_call: TRBJ2-4; cdr3_aa: CASSLGRLGRNF; cdr3_nt: TGTGCCAGCAGCTTAGGCCGATTGGGGCGGAACTTC
v_call: TRBV12-3/TRBV12-4; clone_size: -; d_call: -; j_call: TRBJ2-7; cdr3_aa: CASSLEPTSEQYF; cdr3_nt: TGTGCCAGCAGTTTAGAGCCGACCTCCGAGCAGTACTTC
v_call: TRBV19; clone_size: few; d_call: -; j_call: TRBJ2-7; cdr3_aa: CASSSSRGDEQYF; cdr3_nt: TGTGCCAGTAGTTCAAGCAGGGGTGACGAGCAGTACTTC
v_call: TRBV6-2/TRBV6-3; clone_size: many; d_call: -; j_call: TRBJ2-1; cdr3_aa: CASRLGRNEQFF; cdr3_nt: TGTGCCAGCAGACTAGGGCGCAATGAGCAGTTCTTC
v_call: TRBV25-1; clone_size: few; d_call: TRBD2; j_call: TRBJ2-3; cdr3_aa: CASSESGTSGSGTQYF; cdr3_nt: TGTGCCAGCAGTGAGTCCGGGACTAGCGGGAGTGGTACGCAGTATTTT
v_call: TRBV9; clone_size: -; d_call: -; j_call: TRBJ2-6; cdr3_aa: CASSVMPTPGANVLTF; cdr3_nt: TGTGCCAGCAGCGTAATGCCCACCCCTGGGGCCAACGTCCTGACTTTC
v_call: TRBV6-5; clone_size: -; d_call: -; j_call: TRBJ2-7; cdr3_aa: CASNLLVVGMGYEQYF; cdr3_nt: TGTGCCAGCAACCTTCTTGTAGTAGGGATGGGTTACGAGCAGTACTTC
v_call: TRBV9; clone_size: -; d_call: -; j_call: TRBJ1-4; cdr3_aa: CASSVGLAGREKLFF; cdr3_nt: TGTGCCAGCAGCGTAGGCCTCGCGGGACGGGAAAAACTGTTTTTT
v_call: TRBV28; clone_size: few; d_call: TRBD2; j_call: TRBJ2-3; cdr3_aa: CASSLGSWLAGFSDTQYF; cdr3_nt: TGTGCCAGCAGTTTAGGGTCTTGGCTAGCGGGATTTTCAGATACGCAGTATTTT
v_call: TRBV27; clone_size: many; d_call: -; j_call: TRBJ2-6; cdr3_aa: CASSSYLVPTGSGANVLTF; cdr3_nt: TGTGCCAGCAGTTCGTACCTCGTCCCCACTGGCTCTGGGGCCAACGTCCTGACTTTC
v_call: TRBV28; clone_size: -; d_call: -; j_call: TRBJ1-5; cdr3_aa: CASRYTGTLNQPQHF; cdr3_nt: TGTGCCAGCCGGTACACCGGGACTCTCAATCAGCCCCAGCATTTT
v_call: TRBV27; clone_size: many; d_call: -; j_call: TRBJ2-1; cdr3_aa: CASSFRADNNNEQFF; cdr3_nt: TGTGCCAGCAGTTTCCGCGCGGACAATAACAATGAGCAGTTCTTC
v_call: TRBV27; clone_size: few; d_call: -; j_call: TRBJ1-4; cdr3_aa: CASSLVRATNEKLFF; cdr3_nt: TGTGCCAGCAGTTTAGTACGGGCAACTAATGAAAAACTGTTTTTT
v_call: TRBV7-2; clone_size: -; d_call: TRBD1; j_call: TRBJ1-5; cdr3_aa: CATESGQGNQPQHF; cdr3_nt: TGTGCCACTGAAAGCGGACAGGGCAATCAGCCCCAGCATTTT